This section outlines one T cell receptor (beta chain) sequence together with its context. V was cut by 1 base and J by 7 bases, with 13 bases left in between. The CDR3 extends over 14 amino acids. The sample comes from a study of human T cells and chemical hapten exposure. TCRdb analysed the RACE reads with MiXCR anew, one entry per CDR3 protein. Among around 330,000 distinct CDR3 sequences, around 5.5% were seen once, and the ten largest hold 7% to 10%. Time point denoted: pre-sensitization, week 0. As to treatment: therapeutic diphenylcyclopropenone sensitization with weekly scalp DPC. The study enrolled 18 to 70-year-old alopecia patients suitable for DPC.

The starting material was whole blood, obtained in connection with sensitization to the hapten diphenylcyclopropenone (DPC). The TCR sequence derives from a woman under 30 with alopecia areata. Some clones in this sample may be carry-over from other donors' samples. The chain joins TRBV12-3 or TRBV12-4 to TRBJ1-1; D not certain. CDR3 residues: CASSLGGGDGEAFF. Written as DNA, the CDR3 is TGTGCCAGCAGTTTAGGGGGAGGAGATGGTGAAGCTTTCTTT.